The following is a TCR beta chain sequence with its context. What it binds is unknown. This sample was taken from a study of early stage breast cancer tumors. Findings of the study overall: Chain pairing and CD4, CD8 or FOXP3 expression were not captured. Tumors had approximately 2.5-fold higher T cell density and higher clonality than adjacent normal breast tissue. Comparing each tissue with blood distinguished tumor from normal in most of the 16 patients.

The V gene end was trimmed by 5 bases and the J gene end by 1 base; junction bases not matched to a gene: 6. Germline CDR1 and CDR2: SEHNR and FQNEAQ (reference sequence). The CDR3 totals 16 residues. Blood replicates held 0.5 ug DNA, tumor or normal breast about 1.5 ug, two each. Sequenced by immunoSEQ multiplex PCR; TCRdb stores in-frame clones only, minus some. The repertoire holds about 36,000 clones, approximately 69% seen once, with roughly 7% in the top ten. The V call is TRBV7-9, the J call TRBJ2-5; 11 nucleotides align to TRBD2. This sequence originates from a person between 55 and 69 years old with breast cancer. Material: blood. In nucleotides, the CDR3 is TGTGCCAGCAGCCCCTCGACTAGCGGGACCCAAGAGACCCAGTACTTC. This encodes CASSPSTSGTQETQYF. The full variable domain, completed using reference TRBV7-9 and TRBJ2-5, is DTGVSQNPRHKITKRGQNVTFRCDPISEHNRLYWYRQTLGQGPEFLTYFQNEAQLEKSRLLSDRFSAERPKGSFSTLEIQRTEQGDSAMYLCASSPSTSGTQETQYFGPGTRLLVL.